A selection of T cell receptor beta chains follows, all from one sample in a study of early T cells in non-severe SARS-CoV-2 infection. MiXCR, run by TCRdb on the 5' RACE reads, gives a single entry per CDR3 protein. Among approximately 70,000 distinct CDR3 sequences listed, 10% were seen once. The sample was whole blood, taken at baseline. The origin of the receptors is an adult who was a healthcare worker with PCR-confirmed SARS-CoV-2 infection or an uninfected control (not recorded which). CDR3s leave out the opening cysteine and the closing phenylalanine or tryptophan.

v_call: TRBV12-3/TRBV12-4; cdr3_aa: ASSPRTSGTSTDTQY
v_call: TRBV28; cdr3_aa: ASSDVQGAGQETQY
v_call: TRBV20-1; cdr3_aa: SALPGAGISVHEQF
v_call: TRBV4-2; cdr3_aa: ASSQDRVDYGYT
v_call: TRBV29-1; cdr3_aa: SGQRGQETQY
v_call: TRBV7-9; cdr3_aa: ASSSDSILVRETQY
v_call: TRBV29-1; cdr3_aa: SVLTGGASEAF
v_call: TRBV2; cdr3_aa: ASSQTGGNYGYT
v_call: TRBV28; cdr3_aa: ASSWPFYEQY
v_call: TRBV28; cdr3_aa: ASSPTSGMNNEQF
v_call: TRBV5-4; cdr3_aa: ASSKGGQTDEKLF
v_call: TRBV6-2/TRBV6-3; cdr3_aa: ASSRLAGTYNEQF
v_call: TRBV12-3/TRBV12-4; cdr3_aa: ASSYRDSYGYT
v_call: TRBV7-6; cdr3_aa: ASSLVGGRAVDTQY
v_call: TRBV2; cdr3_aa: ASTGMAFNTGELF
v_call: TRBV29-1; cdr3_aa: SVVTGRNEQY
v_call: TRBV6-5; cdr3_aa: ASSYSIRGGGNTIY
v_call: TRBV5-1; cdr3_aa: ASSTGPVDTQY
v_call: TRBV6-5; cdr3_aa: ASGYNSPLH
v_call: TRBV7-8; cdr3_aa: ASSRRGQPQH
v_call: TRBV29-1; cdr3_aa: SVGGRDGTEAF
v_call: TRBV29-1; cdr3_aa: SVQTRDRFGGYT